The clone carrying this T cell receptor beta chain was seen at least ten times. Its matching antigen is unknown. TCRdb re-called the 5' RACE reads through MiXCR, storing one row per CDR3 protein. The repertoire holds about 240,000 distinct CDR3 sequences, with about 24% as singletons. J lost 3 bases, V lost 6 bases, and 14 bases had no gene match. There are 16 residues in the CDR3. Per germline, CDR1 DFQATT and CDR2 SNEGSKA (reference sequence). The data belong to a study of CD8 T cells in ankylosing spondylitis. Study-wide findings and caveats: Certain motif variants had earlier appeared in reactive arthritis synovial fluid and blood. In ankylosing spondylitis blood, a motif of fewer than 10 highly homologous TCR beta variants appeared characteristic.

The sequence was obtained from a male donor with ankylosing spondylitis or in good health (not recorded which). The chain employs TRBV20-1 and TRBJ1-5; 7 bases fit TRBD1. Sequenced sample: blood, either unsorted or a sorted T cell fraction (not recorded which). The CDR3 DNA follows: TGCAGTGCCCACCCCCCGTCGGGACAGTCCAATCAGCCCCAGCATTTT. Its protein is CSAHPPSGQSNQPQHF.